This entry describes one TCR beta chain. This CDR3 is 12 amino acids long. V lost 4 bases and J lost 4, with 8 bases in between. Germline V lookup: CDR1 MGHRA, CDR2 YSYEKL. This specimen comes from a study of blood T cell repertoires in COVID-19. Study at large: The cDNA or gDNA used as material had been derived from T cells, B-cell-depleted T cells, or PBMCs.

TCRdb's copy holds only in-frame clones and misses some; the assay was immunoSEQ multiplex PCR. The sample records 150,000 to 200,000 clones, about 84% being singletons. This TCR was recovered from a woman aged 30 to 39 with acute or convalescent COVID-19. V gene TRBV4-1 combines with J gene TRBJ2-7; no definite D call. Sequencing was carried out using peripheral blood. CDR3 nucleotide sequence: TGCGCCAGCAGCCCCAACACATACGAGCAGTACTTC. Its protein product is CASSPNTYEQYF.